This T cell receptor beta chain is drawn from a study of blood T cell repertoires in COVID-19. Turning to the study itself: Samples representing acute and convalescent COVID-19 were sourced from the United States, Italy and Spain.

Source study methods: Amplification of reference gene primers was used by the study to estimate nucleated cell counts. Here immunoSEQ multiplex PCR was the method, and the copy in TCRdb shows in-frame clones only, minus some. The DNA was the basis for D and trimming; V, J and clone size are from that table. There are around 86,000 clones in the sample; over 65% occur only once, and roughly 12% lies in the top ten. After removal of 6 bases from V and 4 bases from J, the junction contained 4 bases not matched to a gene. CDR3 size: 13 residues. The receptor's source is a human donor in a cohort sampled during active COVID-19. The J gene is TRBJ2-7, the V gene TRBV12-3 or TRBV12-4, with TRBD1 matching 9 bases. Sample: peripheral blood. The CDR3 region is CASRGQGGYEQYF. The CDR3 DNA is TGTGCCAGCAGGGGACAGGGTGGGTACGAGCAGTACTTC.